The next 3 T cell receptor beta chains were all read from a single sample in a study of blood T cells in healthy people across ages. The use of a sample-barcoded 5' primer and a J-beta primer mix characterized a second PCR of 7 to 11 cycles. TCRdb reprocessed the 5' RACE reads via MiXCR and lists one record per CDR3 protein. The repertoire includes under 1,100,000 distinct CDR3 sequences, under 30% of them detected once, and about 0.69% sits in the top ten. These data were likewise used in another study, on T cells of mothers and their children.

Sequenced: blood. Receptors originate from a girl aged 2 to 9 in good health.

The CDR3 protein is CASRESQGKETQYF. DNA for the CDR3: TGTGCCAGCAGAGAATCGCAGGGGAAAGAGACCCAGTACTTC. The chain employs TRBV7-9 and TRBJ2-5; possibly TRBD1 for D (6 bases). Deletions cut 6 bases from V and 3 bases from J, with 14 bases between. Germline values: CDR1 SEHNR, CDR2 FQNEAQ (reference sequence). The CDR3 consists of 14 residues.

This clonotype was seen only a few times. The V call is TRBV4-2, the J call TRBJ2-3; weak D call: TRBD2 (7 bases). The CDR3 runs 21 residues. V lost 0 bases and J lost 3, with 28 bases in between. From germline, CDR1 is LGHNA and CDR2 YNFKEQ. The CDR3: CASSQDPGAPIGGRGTDTQYF. CDR3 sequence (DNA): TGTGCCAGCAGCCAAGACCCTGGGGCCCCGATCGGGGGGCGTGGTACAGATACGCAGTATTTT.

This chain links TRBV7-9 with TRBJ2-7; D is uncertain. The CDR3 is made up of 12 amino acids. The ends were cut back, 4 bases at V and 3 bases at J, with 7 bases in the middle. CDR1 is SEHNR and CDR2 is FQNEAQ in the germline V gene (reference sequence). Written as DNA, the CDR3 is TGTGCCAGCAGCTCACAGAACTACGAGCAGTACTTC. Translated, it gives CASSSQNYEQYF.